In its sample, the clone carrying this TCR beta chain was seen many times. This sample is drawn from a study of ipilimumab plus nivolumab after autologous stem cell transplantation. Checkpoint therapy with ipilimumab 1 mg/kg began 14 to 28 days after transplant. Profiled with immunoSEQ multiplex PCR; TCRdb holds only in-frame clones, not every one. The sample holds around 20,000 clones, about three quarters seen once. The CDR3 covers 17 residues. Unmatched junction bases numbered 13, after V lost 0 bases and J lost 6 bases. The V gene's germline CDR1 is SGHVS and CDR2 FNYEAQ. The receptor was isolated from a male donor with diffuse large B-cell lymphoma. The sample was PBMCs, taken in a trial of ipilimumab plus nivolumab as post-transplant consolidation. This sequence joins TRBV7-6 and TRBJ2-7; 8 bases map to TRBD2. CDR3 residues: CASSLAAGLEGVSEQYF. The DNA of the CDR3 is TGTGCCAGCAGCTTAGCGGCGGGACTAGAGGGCGTCAGCGAGCAGTACTTC. Full variable domain (outside the CDR3, taken from reference TRBV7-6 and TRBJ2-7): GAGVSQSPRYKVTKRGQDVALRCDPISGHVSLYWYRQALGQGPEFLTYFNYEAQQDKSGLPNDRFSAERPEGSISTLTIQRTEQRDSAMYRCASSLAAGLEGVSEQYFGPGTRLTVT.